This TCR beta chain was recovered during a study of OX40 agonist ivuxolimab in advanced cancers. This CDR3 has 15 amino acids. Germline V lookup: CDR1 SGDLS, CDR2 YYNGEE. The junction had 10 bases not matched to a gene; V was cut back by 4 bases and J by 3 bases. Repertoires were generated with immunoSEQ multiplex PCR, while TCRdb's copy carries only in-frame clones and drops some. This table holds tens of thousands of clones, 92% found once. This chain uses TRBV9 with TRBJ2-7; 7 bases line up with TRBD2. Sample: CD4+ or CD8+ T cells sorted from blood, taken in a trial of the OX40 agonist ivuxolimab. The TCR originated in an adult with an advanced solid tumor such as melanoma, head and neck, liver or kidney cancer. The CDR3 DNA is TGTGCCAGCAGCCCCCGAGCGGGGACCATCTACGAGCAGTACTTC. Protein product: CASSPRAGTIYEQYF.